This T cell receptor (beta chain) appears in the sequencing data of a study of cytomegalovirus exposure and HLA in healthy donors. Findings and limits, study-wide: There were under 200 TCR beta chains listed as cytomegalovirus-associated.

V was cut by 1 base and J by 5 bases, with 3 bases left in between. This CDR3 is 11 amino acids long. The germline V gene has CDR1 SGHNT and CDR2 YYREEE (reference sequence). Remarks on this clone: The target antigen is unknown.

13 Jbeta primers and 60 Vbeta primers were used for the PCR. Method: immunoSEQ multiplex PCR; TCRdb's copy keeps in-frame clones and lacks some. The sample has roughly 130,000 clones; 80% are singletons. Sequenced input: PBMCs. This chain uses TRBV5-4 with TRBJ1-1; no clear D. The clonotype was recovered from a woman aged 40 to 55 in good health and CMV-seronegative. The CDR3 DNA sequence: TGTGCCAGCAGCTTGTCTACTGAAGCTTTCTTT. Its translation: CASSLSTEAFF.